The subject of this entry is one T cell receptor beta chain. The target antigen is unknown. This entry belongs to a study of graft-versus-host responses after intestinal transplantation. Overall study findings and caveats: The authors found GvH clones in recipient marrow, some appearing first in ileum or blood. HvG clone declines early post-transplant were associated with peak circulating GvH levels.

The length of the CDR3 is 15 residues. V lost 6 bases to trimming and J lost 0 bases; unmatched junction nucleotides: 5. Germline V gives CDR1 LNHDA, CDR2 SQIVND (reference sequence). Profiling relied on immunoSEQ multiplex PCR, and the TCRdb table lists in-frame clones only, not all of them. The data contain 90,000 to 95,000 clones, approximately 95% of them singletons. The source was unstimulated CD8+ T cells sorted from spleen or lymph node cells, collected before intestinal transplant. This clonotype was obtained from a human donor who received an intestinal transplant. The V call is TRBV19, the J call TRBJ2-4, with TRBD1 matching 7 bases. CDR3 region: CASSGQVLAKNIQYF. Written as DNA, the CDR3 is TGTGCCAGTAGCGGACAGGTCCTAGCCAAAAACATTCAGTACTTC.